The TCR beta chain described here comes from a study of T-cell reconstitution after alpha-beta-depleted transplantation in children. The study, taken as a whole, reports: One year after transplant, T-cell counts and diversity came mostly from newly produced T cells.

The trim removed 2 bases at V and 7 bases at J, leaving 3 bases unmatched. The CDR3 contains 12 residues. From germline, CDR1 is SGHRS and CDR2 YFSETQ. Worth noting for this clonotype: Antigen specificity is unknown.

Preparation of the TCRbeta library was carried out with unique molecular identifiers. TCRdb redid the calling of the PCR reads with MiXCR, one entry per CDR3 protein. There are 120,000 to 150,000 distinct CDR3 sequences in the sample; around 10% occur only once, and 15% to 20% lies in the top ten. This sequence joins TRBV5-1 and TRBJ2-7; 7 nucleotides match TRBD2. Material: PBMCs, mostly from graft donor cells, obtained 180 days after TCRalphabeta/CD19-depleted stem cell transplant. The source of this sequence is a female patient aged 2-15 years who had a stem cell transplant for congenital amegakaryocytic thrombocytopenia, so the T cells may come from the graft donor. The CDR3 reads CASSFGEGEQYF. CDR3 DNA sequence: TGCGCCAGCAGCTTTGGGGAGGGGGAGCAGTACTTC.